This T cell receptor (beta chain) was obtained from a study of T cells in Graves' hyperthyroidism and ophthalmopathy. Researchers took RNA transcripts and amplified the TCR beta CDR3 regions from them. The TCR CDR3 was amplified in a first-round RT-PCR using the HTBI primer set. TCRdb itself ran the multiplex PCR reads through MiXCR, one entry per CDR3 protein. Of around 700,000 distinct CDR3 sequences in the sample, roughly 32% were seen once. Material: blood. The TCR sequence derives from a woman in her 40s with Graves' hyperthyroidism.

This CDR3 reads CASSPGDGAMVTDTQYF. DNA for the CDR3: TGTGCCAGTAGTCCGGGGGACGGCGCTATGGTCACAGATACGCAGTATTTT. The chain joins TRBV19 to TRBJ2-3, with D maybe TRBD2 (6 bases). V gave up 5 bases and J gave up 2 bases, with 20 bases separating them. CDR3 length: 17 amino acids. Germline loops: CDR1 LNHDA, CDR2 SQIVND (reference sequence).